The present entry profiles one TCR beta chain with its context. This sample was taken from a study of T-cell reconstitution after alpha-beta-depleted transplantation in children. Between the trimmed V and J ends, which lost 5 bases and 5 bases, there was a span of 15 bases. The length of the CDR3 is 14 residues. Germline CDR1 reads MNHEY; CDR2 reads SVGAGI. Unique molecular identifiers tagged the TCRbeta library. TCRdb re-analysed the PCR reads in MiXCR, keeping a single row per CDR3 protein. Among approximately 400,000 distinct CDR3 sequences listed, approximately 11% were seen once. The material sequenced was PBMCs from the stem cell graft donor, taken from the stem cell graft. The rearrangement uses TRBV6-5 and TRBJ2-5; weak D call: TRBD2 (6 bases). This TCR derives from a human donor who donated a stem cell graft to a child with acute myeloid leukemia. CDR3 protein: CASSILGRGETQYF. In DNA form, the CDR3 reads TGTGCCAGCAGTATACTGGGACGGGGGGAGACCCAGTACTTC.